Listed here are 9 T cell receptor beta chains from one sample, sequenced in a study of blood T cell repertoires in COVID-19. Here immunoSEQ multiplex PCR was the method, and the copy in TCRdb shows in-frame clones only, minus some. The sample has 200,000 to 300,000 clones, roughly 80% seen once. What was sequenced was peripheral blood. These receptors were taken from a woman aged 80 or older with COVID-19, enrolled during active disease.

The rearrangement uses TRBV10-3 and TRBJ1-2; TRBD1 matches 9 bases. This CDR3 region has 14 residues. Germline loops: CDR1 ENHRY, CDR2 SYGVKD. Losses at the gene ends were 6 bases for V and 3 bases for J; bases not matched to a gene: 5. The CDR3: CAISRQGGDYGYTF. The CDR3 bases are TGTGCCATCAGCAGACAGGGGGGGGACTATGGCTACACCTTC.

The V call is TRBV7-2, the J call TRBJ2-3; 7 nucleotides match TRBD1. CDR3 length: 16 amino acids. Per germline, CDR1 SGHTA and CDR2 FQGNSA. Germline trimming cut 5 bases from V and 4 bases from J; bases unmatched to any gene: 12. CDR3 region: CASSLEGQRGADTQYF. CDR3 in DNA: TGTGCCAGCAGCCTAGAGGGACAGCGAGGCGCAGATACGCAGTATTTT.

The chain carries TRBV10-3 and TRBJ1-1; TRBD1 matches at 7 bases. Germline assignment: CDR1 ENHRY and CDR2 SYGVKD. This CDR3 region has 15 residues. Unmatched junction bases numbered 1, after V lost 0 bases and J lost 0 bases. CDR3 residues: CAISESTGLNTEAFF. The CDR3 bases are TGTGCCATCAGTGAGTCGACAGGGCTGAACACTGAAGCTTTCTTT.

The rearrangement uses TRBV30 and TRBJ1-2, with 7 positions matching TRBD1. This CDR3 is 17 amino acids long. CDR1 and CDR2 from the germline V gene are GTSNPN and SVGIG (reference sequence). Losses at the gene ends were 3 bases for V and 5 bases for J; bases not matched to a gene: 18. DNA of the CDR3: TGTGCCTGGAGCCCCAAGAGGATAGGGGGCGGCTTGTATGGCTACACCTTC. This translates into CAWSPKRIGGGLYGYTF.

The chain links TRBV5-4 to TRBJ1-2, with unresolved D. Trimming shortened V by 2 bases and J by 4 bases, and 12 bases separated the two germline ends. CDR1 SGHNT and CDR2 YYREEE come from the germline V gene (reference sequence). The CDR3 has 14 residues. The CDR3 DNA is TGTGCCAGCAGCTTTCAAGGCGGCACCTATGGCTACACCTTC. Translating gives CASSFQGGTYGYTF.

The chain combines TRBV28 with TRBJ1-2, with D hard to call. CDR1 is MDHEN, CDR2 SYDVKM, per germline. Trimming left V 6 bases short and J 0 bases short, with 11 bases between. The CDR3 is 14 residues long. The CDR3 region has the DNA TGTGCCAGCAGGACCACGGGAACTAACTATGGCTACACCTTC. Protein sequence: CASRTTGTNYGYTF.

The chain combines TRBV11-2 with TRBJ1-1; D gene unclear. Germline V lookup: CDR1 SGHAT, CDR2 FQNNGV. V was pared by 3 bases and J by 1 base, with 12 bases between. The CDR3 length is 15 residues. The CDR3 reads CASSFEGSSNTEAFF. The CDR3 DNA is TGTGCCAGCAGCTTCGAGGGCAGCTCGAACACTGAAGCTTTCTTT. Full variable domain (missing parts from reference TRBV11-2 and TRBJ1-1): EAGVAQSPRYKIIEKRQSVAFWCNPISGHATLYWYQQILGQGPKLLIQFQNNGVVDDSQLPKDRFSAERLKGVDSTLKIQPAKLEDSAVYLCASSFEGSSNTEAFFGQGTRLTVV.

The gene calls are TRBV7-9 and TRBJ2-7, with D possibly being TRBD1 (6 bases). The CDR3 loop spans 14 amino acids. V dropped 1 base and J dropped 5 bases, with 12 bases sitting between them. The V gene's germline CDR1 is SEHNR and CDR2 FQNEAQ (reference sequence). The CDR3 nucleotides are TGTGCCAGCAGCTTAGACAGGGCGTCTGACGAGCAGTACTTC. Its protein product is CASSLDRASDEQYF.

This chain links TRBV18 with TRBJ2-2; D gene ambiguous. The length of the CDR3 is 15 residues. The germline V gene has CDR1 KGHSH and CDR2 LQKENI. V lost 3 bases to trimming and J lost 0 bases, with 8 bases between them. The CDR3 reads CASSPPGANTGELFF. The CDR3 bases are TGTGCCAGCTCACCCCCGGGTGCGAACACCGGGGAGCTGTTTTTT.